This TCR beta chain was documented in a study of blood T cell repertoires in COVID-19. Study-level background: From T cells, B-cell-depleted T cells, or PBMCs came the material, which was cDNA or gDNA.

Germline CDR1 and CDR2: MDHEN and SYDVKM. The V end was cut by 2 bases, the J end by 1 base, with 21 bases between. The CDR3 sequence is 19 residues long. TCRdb keeps only in-frame clones here, not all; method: immunoSEQ multiplex PCR. The sample carries 250,000 or so clones, 85% to 90% recorded once. The clonotype originates from a man aged 25-45 years with COVID-19, enrolled during active disease. The chain employs TRBV28 and TRBJ2-1; D possibly corresponds to TRBD2 (5 bases). Sequencing was carried out using peripheral blood. CDR3 nucleotide sequence: TGTGCCAGCAGTTTAAGCCCTACTAGGAGGCCCCATTCCTACAATGAGCAGTTCTTC. Translated, it gives CASSLSPTRRPHSYNEQFF.